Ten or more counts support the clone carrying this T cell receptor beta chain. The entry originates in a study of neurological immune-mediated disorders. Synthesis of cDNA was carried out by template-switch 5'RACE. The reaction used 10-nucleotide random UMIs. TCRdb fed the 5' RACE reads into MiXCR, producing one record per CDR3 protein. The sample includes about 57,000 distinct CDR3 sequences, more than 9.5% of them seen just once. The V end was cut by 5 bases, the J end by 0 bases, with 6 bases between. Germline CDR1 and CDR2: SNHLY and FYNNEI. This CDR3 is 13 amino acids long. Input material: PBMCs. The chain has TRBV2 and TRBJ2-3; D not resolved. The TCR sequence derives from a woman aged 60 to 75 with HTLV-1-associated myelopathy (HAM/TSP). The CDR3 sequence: CASSPDSTDTQYF. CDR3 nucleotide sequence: TGTGCCAGCAGTCCGGACAGCACAGATACGCAGTATTTT.